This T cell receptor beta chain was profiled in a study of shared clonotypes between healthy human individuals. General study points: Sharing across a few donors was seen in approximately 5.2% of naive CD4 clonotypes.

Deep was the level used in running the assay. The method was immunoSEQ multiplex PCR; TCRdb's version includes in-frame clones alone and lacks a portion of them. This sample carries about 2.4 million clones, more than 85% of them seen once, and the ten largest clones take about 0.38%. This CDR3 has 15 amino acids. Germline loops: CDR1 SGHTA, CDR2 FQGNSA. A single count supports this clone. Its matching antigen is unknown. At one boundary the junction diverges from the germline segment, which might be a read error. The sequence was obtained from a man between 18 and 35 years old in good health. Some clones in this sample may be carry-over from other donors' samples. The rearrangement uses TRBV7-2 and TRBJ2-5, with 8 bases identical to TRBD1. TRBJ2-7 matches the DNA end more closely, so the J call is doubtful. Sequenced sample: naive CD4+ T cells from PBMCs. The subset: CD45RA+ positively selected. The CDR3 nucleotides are TGTGCCAGCAGCCTAGCCGGGACAGGCTCCTACGAGCAGTACTTC. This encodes CASSLAGTGSYEQYF.